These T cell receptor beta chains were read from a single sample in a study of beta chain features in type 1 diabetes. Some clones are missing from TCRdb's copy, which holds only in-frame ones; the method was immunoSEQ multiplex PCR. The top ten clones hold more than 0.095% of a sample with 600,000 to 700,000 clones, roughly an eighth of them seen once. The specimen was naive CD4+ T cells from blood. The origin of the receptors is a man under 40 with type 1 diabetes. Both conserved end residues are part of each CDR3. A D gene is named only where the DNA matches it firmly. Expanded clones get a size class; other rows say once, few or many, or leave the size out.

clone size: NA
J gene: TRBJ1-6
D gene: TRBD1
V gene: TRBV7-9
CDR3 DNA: TGTGCCAGCAGCTCAACCGGGACAGAGAATTCACCCCTCCACTTT
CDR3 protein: CASSSTGTENSPLHF

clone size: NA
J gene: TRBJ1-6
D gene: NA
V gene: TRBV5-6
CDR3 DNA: TGTGCCAGCAGCATACGACTAGGGTCCCCCCTCCACTTT
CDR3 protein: CASSIRLGSPLHF

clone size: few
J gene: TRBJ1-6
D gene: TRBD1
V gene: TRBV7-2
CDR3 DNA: TGTGCCAGCAGCACCGGACAGGGGAATAATTCACCCCTCCACTTT
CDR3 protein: CASSTGQGNNSPLHF

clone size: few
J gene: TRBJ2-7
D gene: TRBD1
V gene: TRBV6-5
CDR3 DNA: TGTGCCAGCAGTGCCGACAGGGGACGCTCCTACGAGCAGTACTTC
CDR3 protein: CASSADRGRSYEQYF

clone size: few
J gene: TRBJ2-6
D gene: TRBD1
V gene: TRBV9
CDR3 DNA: TGTGCCAGCAGCGCCGACAGGGGGCTTGGGGCCAACGTCCTGACTTTC
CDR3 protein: CASSADRGLGANVLTF

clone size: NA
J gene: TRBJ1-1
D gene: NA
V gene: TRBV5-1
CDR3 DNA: TGCGCCAGCAGGTTGAGGGTGTTTGGCACTGAAGCTTTCTTT
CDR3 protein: CASRLRVFGTEAFF

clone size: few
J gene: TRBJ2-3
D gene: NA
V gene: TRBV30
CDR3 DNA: TGTGCCTGGAGTGTAAGGGGGGGATCAGATACGCAGTATTTT
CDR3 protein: CAWSVRGGSDTQYF

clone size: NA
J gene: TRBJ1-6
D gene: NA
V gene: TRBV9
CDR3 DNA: TGTGCCAGCAGCGTAGCTTCGGCAGGCTATAATTCACCCCTCCACTTT
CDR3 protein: CASSVASAGYNSPLHF

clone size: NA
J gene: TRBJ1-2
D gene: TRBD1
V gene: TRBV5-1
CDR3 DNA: TGCGCCAGCAGCCAGGGACAGATCTATGGCTACACCTTC
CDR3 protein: CASSQGQIYGYTF

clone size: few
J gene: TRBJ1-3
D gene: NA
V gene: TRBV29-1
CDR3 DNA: TGCAGCGGAGGATCTGGAAACACCATATATTTT
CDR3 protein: CSGGSGNTIYF

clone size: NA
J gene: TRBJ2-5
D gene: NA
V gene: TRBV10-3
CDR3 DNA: TGTGCCATCAGTGAGATCCAAGAGACCCAGTACTTC
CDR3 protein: CAISEIQETQYF

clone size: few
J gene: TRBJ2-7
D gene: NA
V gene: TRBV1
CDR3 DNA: TGCACCAGCAGCCAGGGGACCGGCCATTACGAGCAGTACTTC
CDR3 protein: CTSSQGTGHYEQYF

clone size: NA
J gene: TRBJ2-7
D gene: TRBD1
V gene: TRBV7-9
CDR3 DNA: TGTGCCAGCAGCTCCGGGACAGGGGCCTACGAGCAGTACTTC
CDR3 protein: CASSSGTGAYEQYF

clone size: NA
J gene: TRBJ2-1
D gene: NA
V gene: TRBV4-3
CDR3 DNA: TGCGCCAGCAGCCAAGTGGGGGCCGTCTACAATGAGCAGTTCTTC
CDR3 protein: CASSQVGAVYNEQFF

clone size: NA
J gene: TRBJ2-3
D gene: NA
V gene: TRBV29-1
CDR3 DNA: TGCAGTATGGCAGAGATTACAGATACGCAGTATTTT
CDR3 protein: CSMAEITDTQYF

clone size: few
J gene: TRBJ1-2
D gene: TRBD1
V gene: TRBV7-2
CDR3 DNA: TGTGCCAGCAGCTTAGAGGGACAGTCATCGAACCCCTATGGCTACACCTTC
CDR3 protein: CASSLEGQSSNPYGYTF

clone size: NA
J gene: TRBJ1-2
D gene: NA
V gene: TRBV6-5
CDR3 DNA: TGTGCCAGCAGTTACAGGGTGCAGGGTGGCTATGGCTACACCTTC
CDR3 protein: CASSYRVQGGYGYTF

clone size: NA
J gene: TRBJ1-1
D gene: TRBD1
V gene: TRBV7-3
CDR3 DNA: TGTGCCAGCAGCCTGCAGGGGGCTTCTCACACTGGTGAAGCTTTCTTT
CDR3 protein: CASSLQGASHTGEAFF

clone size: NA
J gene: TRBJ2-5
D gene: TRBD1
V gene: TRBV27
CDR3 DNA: TGTGCCAGCAGTCTACAGGGGACCCAAGAGACCCAGTACTTC
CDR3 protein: CASSLQGTQETQYF

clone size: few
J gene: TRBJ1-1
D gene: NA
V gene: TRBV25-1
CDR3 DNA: TGTGCCACCTTCAGGAACACTGAAGCTTTCTTT
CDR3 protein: CATFRNTEAFF